This is a list of T cell receptor beta chains from one sample in a study of cytomegalovirus exposure and HLA in healthy donors. TCRdb's table, derived via immunoSEQ multiplex PCR, lists solely in-frame clones and lacks some. The sample carries 95,000 to 150,000 clones, under 90% recorded once. Specimen: PBMCs. The receptors originated from a woman aged 18-30 years in good health and CMV-seronegative. Both conserved end residues are part of each CDR3. Fields, in order: clone size, V gene, CDR3 length, D gene, J gene, CDR3 protein, CDR3 DNA. A D gene is named only where the DNA matches it firmly. Rows give clone size only sometimes, using once, few, many, or a class for an expanded clone.

>NA|TRBV28|12|NA|TRBJ1-2
CASSLSGGGYTF
TGTGCCAGCAGTCTTTCAGGAGGCGGCTACACCTTC
>NA|TRBV6-4|14|NA|TRBJ1-2
CASSDGQGPYGYTF
TGTGCCAGCAGTGACGGGCAGGGCCCCTATGGCTACACCTTC
>NA|TRBV27|14|NA|TRBJ2-7
CASSPIDRFGEQYF
TGTGCCAGCAGTCCCATCGACAGGTTCGGGGAGCAGTACTTC
>NA|TRBV7-2|13|NA|TRBJ2-1
CASSLAARGMQFF
TGTGCCAGCAGCTTAGCGGCCCGGGGGATGCAGTTCTTC
>NA|TRBV30|13|TRBD1|TRBJ1-1
CAWSVQGDTEAFF
TGTGCCTGGAGTGTACAGGGGGACACTGAAGCTTTCTTT
>NA|TRBV10-3|14|NA|TRBJ2-5
CAIRSALYPETQYF
TGTGCCATCAGGAGTGCCCTATACCCGGAGACCCAGTACTTC
>few|TRBV4-1|12|NA|TRBJ2-7
CASSQVQGEQYF
TGCGCCAGCAGCCAAGTCCAGGGGGAGCAGTACTTC
>NA|TRBV7-9|12|TRBD2|TRBJ2-7
CASSFASGEQYF
TGTGCCAGCAGCTTCGCTAGCGGCGAGCAGTACTTC
>NA|TRBV19|12|NA|TRBJ2-1
CASRSRVDEQFF
TGTGCCAGTAGGTCCAGGGTCGATGAGCAGTTCTTC
>NA|TRBV10-3|15|TRBD2|TRBJ2-1
CAISGSGRTSEEQFF
TGTGCCATCAGTGGAAGCGGGAGAACGTCGGAGGAGCAGTTCTTC
>NA|TRBV13|13|NA|TRBJ2-2
CASSRENTGELFF
TGTGCCAGCAGTCGAGAGAACACCGGGGAGCTGTTTTTT
>once|TRBV27|14|NA|TRBJ1-5
CASSPADSNQPQHF
TGTGCCAGCAGCCCTGCGGACTCCAATCAGCCCCAGCATTTT
>NA|TRBV4-1|17|TRBD2|TRBJ2-3
CASSQEGSGTSTDTQYF
TGCGCCAGCAGCCAAGAGGGCAGCGGGACTAGCACAGATACGCAGTATTTT
>few|TRBV19|14|NA|TRBJ1-5
CASAPGNSNQPQHF
TGTGCCAGCGCCCCAGGGAATAGCAATCAGCCCCAGCATTTT
>NA|TRBV5-1|15|NA|TRBJ2-1
CASSPEGIQGNEQFF
TGCGCCAGCAGCCCGGAGGGGATACAAGGCAATGAGCAGTTCTTC
>NA|TRBV4-1|17|TRBD1|TRBJ2-7
CASSHGGGQGNPYEQYF
TGCGCCAGCAGCCACGGAGGGGGACAGGGGAATCCCTACGAGCAGTACTTC
>NA|TRBV6-5|13|TRBD2|TRBJ2-1
CASSYLSGRQQFF
TGTGCCAGCAGTTACCTTAGCGGGAGGCAGCAGTTCTTC
>few|TRBV28|14|NA|TRBJ2-2
CASRRLADTGELFF
TGTGCCAGCAGGAGGCTGGCGGACACCGGGGAGCTGTTTTTT
>NA|TRBV2|13|TRBD2|TRBJ2-5
CASGLGGGETQYF
TGTGCCAGCGGATTGGGGGGGGGAGAGACCCAGTACTTC
>NA|TRBV25-1|16|TRBD1|TRBJ2-4
CASSDPGQGAKNIQYF
TGTGCCAGCAGTGACCCGGGACAGGGGGCCAAAAACATTCAGTACTTC
>NA|TRBV4-1|17|TRBD1|TRBJ2-1
CASSQLYRGRRYNEQFF
TGCGCCAGCAGCCAACTCTACAGGGGGCGCAGGTACAATGAGCAGTTCTTC
>once|TRBV30|16|NA|TRBJ2-1
CAWSVPSPLSNNEQFF
TGTGCCTGGAGTGTACCTAGCCCCCTCTCGAACAATGAGCAGTTCTTC
>NA|TRBV6-5|14|NA|TRBJ2-2
CASKLALVTGELFF
TGTGCCAGCAAGTTAGCGCTAGTCACCGGGGAGCTGTTTTTT
>NA|TRBV28|15|TRBD1|TRBJ2-1
CASSFGGQYYNEQFF
TGTGCCAGCAGTTTTGGGGGACAGTACTACAATGAGCAGTTCTTC
>NA|TRBV5-1|15|TRBD1|TRBJ2-3
CASSRQGIPEDTQYF
TGCGCCAGCAGCCGACAGGGAATTCCGGAAGATACGCAGTATTTT
>NA|TRBV28|14|NA|TRBJ2-3
CASRTGLGWDTQYF
TGTGCCAGCAGGACGGGACTGGGATGGGATACGCAGTATTTT
>few|TRBV25-1|15|NA|TRBJ1-2
CASSEGRGNLYGYTF
TGTGCCAGCAGTGAGGGAAGGGGGAACCTGTATGGCTACACCTTC
>NA|TRBV7-8|14|TRBD1|TRBJ1-1
CASSLGQGAAEAFF
TGTGCCAGCAGCTTAGGACAGGGGGCGGCTGAAGCTTTCTTT
>NA|TRBV6-1|14|TRBD1|TRBJ2-2
CASSGGQGGGELFF
TGTGCCAGCAGTGGGGGACAGGGAGGAGGGGAGCTGTTTTTT
>NA|TRBV28|14|NA|TRBJ2-7
CASRAPLASYEQYF
TGTGCCAGCAGAGCTCCACTAGCTTCCTACGAGCAGTACTTC
>NA|TRBV5-6|16|NA|TRBJ2-5
CASSLRRGGGSETQYF
TGTGCCAGCAGCTTGCGACGGGGAGGTGGGTCAGAGACCCAGTACTTC